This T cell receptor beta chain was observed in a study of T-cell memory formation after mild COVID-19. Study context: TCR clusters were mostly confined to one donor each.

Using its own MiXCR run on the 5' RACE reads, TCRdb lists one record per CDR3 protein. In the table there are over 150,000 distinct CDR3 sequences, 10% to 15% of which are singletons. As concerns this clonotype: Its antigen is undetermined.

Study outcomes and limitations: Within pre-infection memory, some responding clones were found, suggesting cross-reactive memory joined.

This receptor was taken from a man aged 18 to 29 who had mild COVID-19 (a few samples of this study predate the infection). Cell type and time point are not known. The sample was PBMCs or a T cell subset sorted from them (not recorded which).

CDR3 sequence (DNA): TGTGCCTCCGGAACCGACAGGAACACTGAAGCTTTCTTT. Translated: CASGTDRNTEAFF. J is TRBJ1-1 and V is TRBV2, with a weak D call TRBD1 (5 bases). V dropped 11 bases and J dropped 1 base, with 14 bases sitting between them. Germline-derived CDR1 and CDR2 are SNHLY and FYNNEI. The CDR3 totals 13 residues.